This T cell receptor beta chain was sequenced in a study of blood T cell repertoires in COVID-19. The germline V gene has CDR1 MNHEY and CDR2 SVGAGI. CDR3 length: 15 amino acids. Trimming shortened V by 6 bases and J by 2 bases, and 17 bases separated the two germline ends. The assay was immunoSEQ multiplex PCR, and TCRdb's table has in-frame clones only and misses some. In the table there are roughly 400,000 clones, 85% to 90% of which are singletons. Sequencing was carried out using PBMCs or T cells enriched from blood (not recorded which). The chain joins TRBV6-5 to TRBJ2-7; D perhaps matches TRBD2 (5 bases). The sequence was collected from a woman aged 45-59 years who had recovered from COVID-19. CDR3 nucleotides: TGTGCCAGCAGCCGAGGGTCTTCCTTTCCCTACGAGCAGTACTTC. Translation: CASSRGSSFPYEQYF.